This T cell receptor (beta chain) stems from a study of cytomegalovirus exposure and HLA in healthy donors. Study conclusions and caveats: In vitro data verified a few CMV-associated chains as specific for CMV antigens. Reported results showed that the classifier diagnosed cytomegalovirus status with high specificity and sensitivity.

Turning to this clone: The antigen is undetermined.

TCRdb keeps only in-frame clones here, not all; method: immunoSEQ multiplex PCR. Of fewer than 120,000 clones in the sample, around 89% are singletons; the top ten hold 1.4%. With V trimmed by 2 bases and J by 6 bases, 4 bases remained unmatched. In germline, CDR1 is SGDLS, CDR2 YYNGEE. The CDR3 has 15 residues. This TCR was sampled from a woman aged 30 to 39 in good health and CMV-seropositive. What was sequenced was PBMCs. The V gene is TRBV9, the J gene TRBJ2-2; 10 bases are a match to TRBD2. The CDR3 DNA reads TGTGCCAGCAGCGTCAGCGGGAGGGCCCCCGGGGAGCTGTTTTTT. This gives the protein CASSVSGRAPGELFF.